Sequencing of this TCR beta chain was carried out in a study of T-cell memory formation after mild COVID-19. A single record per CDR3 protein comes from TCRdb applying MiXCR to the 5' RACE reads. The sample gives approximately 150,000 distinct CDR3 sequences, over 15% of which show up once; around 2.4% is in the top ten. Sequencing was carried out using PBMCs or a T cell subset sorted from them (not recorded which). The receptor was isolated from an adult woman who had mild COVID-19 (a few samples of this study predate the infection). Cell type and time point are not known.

The CDR3 reads CASSRDSNTEAFF. The CDR3 nucleotides read TGTGCCAGCTCCAGGGACAGCAACACTGAAGCTTTCTTT. The V gene is TRBV18, the J gene TRBJ1-1; 7 positions match TRBD1. Germline lookup yields CDR1 KGHSH and CDR2 LQKENI. J gave up 2 bases and V 6 bases, and 3 bases lay outside the gene matches. The CDR3 has 13 amino acids.